This T cell receptor beta chain was identified during a study of post-analysis software for immune sequencing data. In germline, CDR1 is DFQATT, CDR2 SNEGSKA (reference sequence). CDR3 length equals 15 residues. V shed 4 bases, J shed 3 bases, and the junction held 4 bases outside the gene matches. Unique molecular identifiers featured in each of the TCR beta cDNA libraries. TCRdb processed the PCR reads anew with MiXCR; each CDR3 protein has one entry. The sample carries fewer than 700,000 distinct CDR3 sequences, roughly two fifths recorded once. This clonotype has only a few counts. The target antigen is unknown. Regarding the study as a whole: Four or five TRBV segments, TRBV5-6, TRBV5-1 and TRBV20-1 among them, were found more frequent in patients than controls. Strong co-clustering by F measure linked samples that shared a preparation batch.

This TCR came from a girl aged 5-17 years with multiple sclerosis. Material: blood. The chain carries TRBV20-1 and TRBJ2-3; the match to TRBD2 covers 13 bases. CDR3 region: CSAKTSGGLTDTQYF. In DNA, the CDR3 is TGCAGTGCTAAGACTAGCGGGGGGCTAACAGATACGCAGTATTTT.